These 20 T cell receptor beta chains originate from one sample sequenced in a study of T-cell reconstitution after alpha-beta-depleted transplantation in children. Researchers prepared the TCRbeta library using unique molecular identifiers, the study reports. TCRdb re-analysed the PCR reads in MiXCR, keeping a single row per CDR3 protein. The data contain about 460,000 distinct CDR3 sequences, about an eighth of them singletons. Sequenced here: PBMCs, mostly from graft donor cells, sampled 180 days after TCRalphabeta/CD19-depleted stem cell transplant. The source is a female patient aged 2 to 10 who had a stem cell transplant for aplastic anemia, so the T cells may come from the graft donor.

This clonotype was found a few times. This chain's CDR3 is CASSYISGRTRYEQYF. As DNA, the CDR3 is TGTGCCAGCAGTTACATTAGCGGGAGGACCCGCTACGAGCAGTACTTC. The V call is TRBV6-5, the J call TRBJ2-7; 10 positions agree with TRBD2. Looked up from germline, CDR1 is MNHEY and CDR2 is SVGAGI. V was clipped by 2 bases and J by 3 bases; unmatched bases: 7. This CDR3 region has 16 residues.

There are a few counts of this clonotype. CDR3 region: CASSSQGRLGEQYF. The DNA for the CDR3 is TGTGCCAGCAGCTCTCAGGGAAGGCTGGGGGAGCAGTACTTC. The chain is built from TRBV28 and TRBJ2-7; possibly TRBD1 for D (5 bases). Germline CDR1 and CDR2: MDHEN and SYDVKM. The ends were cut back, 6 bases at V and 7 bases at J, with 19 bases in the middle. The CDR3 length is 14 residues.

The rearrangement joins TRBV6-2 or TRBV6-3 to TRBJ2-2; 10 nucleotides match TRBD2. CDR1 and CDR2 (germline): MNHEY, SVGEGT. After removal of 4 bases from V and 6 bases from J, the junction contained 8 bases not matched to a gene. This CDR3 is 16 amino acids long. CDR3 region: CASSFLAGAGAGELFF. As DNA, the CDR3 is TGTGCCAGCAGTTTCCTAGCGGGAGCAGGGGCCGGGGAGCTGTTTTTT.

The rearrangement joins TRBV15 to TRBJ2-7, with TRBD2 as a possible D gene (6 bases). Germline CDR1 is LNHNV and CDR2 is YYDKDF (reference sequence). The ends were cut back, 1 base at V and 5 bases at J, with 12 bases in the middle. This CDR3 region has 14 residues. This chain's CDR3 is CATSRAQTSHEQYV. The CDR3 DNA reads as TGTGCCACCAGCAGAGCCCAGACTAGTCACGAGCAGTACGTC.

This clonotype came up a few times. CDR3 in DNA: TGTGCCAGCAGCACCCTGCCGCTTTATGGCTACACCTTC. Translated, it gives CASSTLPLYGYTF. This chain uses TRBV11-3 with TRBJ1-2; D gene unclear. The CDR3 sequence is 13 residues long. Germline V lookup: CDR1 SGHNT, CDR2 YENEEA. V was pared by 5 bases and J by 5 bases, with 12 bases between.

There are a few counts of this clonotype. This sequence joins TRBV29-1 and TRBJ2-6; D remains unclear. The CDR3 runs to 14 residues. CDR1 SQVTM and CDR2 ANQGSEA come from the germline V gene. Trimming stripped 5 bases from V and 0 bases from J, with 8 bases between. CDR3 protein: CSVRMNSGANVLTF. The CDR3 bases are TGCAGCGTTAGGATGAACTCTGGGGCCAACGTCCTGACTTTC.

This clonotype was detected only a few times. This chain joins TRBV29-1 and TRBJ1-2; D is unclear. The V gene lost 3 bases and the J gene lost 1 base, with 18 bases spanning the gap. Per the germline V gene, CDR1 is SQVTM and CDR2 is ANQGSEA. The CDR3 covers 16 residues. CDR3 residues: CSVDGVWEPFNYGYTF. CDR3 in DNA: TGCAGCGTTGATGGAGTTTGGGAACCTTTTAACTATGGCTACACCTTC.

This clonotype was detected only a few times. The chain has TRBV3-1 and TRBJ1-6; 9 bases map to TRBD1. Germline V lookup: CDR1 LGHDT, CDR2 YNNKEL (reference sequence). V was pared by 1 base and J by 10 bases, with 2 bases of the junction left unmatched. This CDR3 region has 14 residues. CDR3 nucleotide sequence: TGTGCCAGCAGCCAAGGGACAGGGGACTCACCCCTCCACTTT. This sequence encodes CASSQGTGDSPLHF.

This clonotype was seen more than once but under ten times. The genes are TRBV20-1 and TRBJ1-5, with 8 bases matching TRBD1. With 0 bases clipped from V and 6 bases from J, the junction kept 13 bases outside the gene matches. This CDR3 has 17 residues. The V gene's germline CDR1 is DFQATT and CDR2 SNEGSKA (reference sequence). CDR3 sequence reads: CSARDSGGQVRGQPQHF. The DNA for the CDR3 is TGCAGTGCTAGAGATTCGGGGGGACAGGTTCGAGGTCAGCCCCAGCATTTT.

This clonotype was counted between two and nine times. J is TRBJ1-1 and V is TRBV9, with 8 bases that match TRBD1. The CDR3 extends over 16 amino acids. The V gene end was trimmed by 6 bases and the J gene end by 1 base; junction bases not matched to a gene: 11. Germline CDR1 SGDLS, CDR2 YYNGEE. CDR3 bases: TGTGCCAGCACCCCGCAGGGGGCTCGCGGGAACACTGAAGCTTTCTTT. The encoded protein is CASTPQGARGNTEAFF. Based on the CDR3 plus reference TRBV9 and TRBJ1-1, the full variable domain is DSGVTQTPKHLITATGQRVTLRCSPRSGDLSVYWYQQSLDQGLQFLIQYYNGEERAKGNILERFSAQQFPDLHSELNLSSLELGDSALYFCASTPQGARGNTEAFFGQGTRLTVV.

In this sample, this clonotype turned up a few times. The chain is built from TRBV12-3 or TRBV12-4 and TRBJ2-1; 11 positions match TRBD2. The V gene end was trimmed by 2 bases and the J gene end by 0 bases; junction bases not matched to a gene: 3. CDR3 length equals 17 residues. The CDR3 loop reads CASSLPGLAVSYNEQFF. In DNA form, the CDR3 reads TGTGCCAGCAGTTTACCGGGACTAGCGGTCTCCTACAATGAGCAGTTCTTC.

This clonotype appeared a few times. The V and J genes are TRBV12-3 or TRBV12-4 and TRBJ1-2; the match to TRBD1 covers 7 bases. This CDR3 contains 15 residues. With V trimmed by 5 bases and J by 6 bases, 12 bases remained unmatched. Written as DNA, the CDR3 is TGTGCCAGCAGTCCTTCGACAGGGATGACAGATGGCTACACCTTC. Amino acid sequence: CASSPSTGMTDGYTF.

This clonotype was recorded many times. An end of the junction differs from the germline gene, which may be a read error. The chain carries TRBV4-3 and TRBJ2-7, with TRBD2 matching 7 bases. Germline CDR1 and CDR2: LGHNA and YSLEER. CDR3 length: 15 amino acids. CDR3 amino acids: CASRQGRGKFGEQYF. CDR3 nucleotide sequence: TGCGCCAGCAGACAAGGGAGGGGCAAGTTCGGCGAGCAGTACTTC.

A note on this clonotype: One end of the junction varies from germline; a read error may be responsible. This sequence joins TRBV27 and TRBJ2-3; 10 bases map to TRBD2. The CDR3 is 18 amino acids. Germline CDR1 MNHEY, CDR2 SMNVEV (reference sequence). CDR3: CASCLLVASGSGTDTQYF. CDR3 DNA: TGTGCCAGCTGTTTATTGGTAGCTAGCGGGAGTGGCACAGATACGCAGTATTTT.

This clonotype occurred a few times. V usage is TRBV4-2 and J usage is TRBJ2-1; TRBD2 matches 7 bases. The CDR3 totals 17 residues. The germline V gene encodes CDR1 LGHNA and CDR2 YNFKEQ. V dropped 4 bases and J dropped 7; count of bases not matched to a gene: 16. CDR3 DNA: TGTGCCAGCAGCCTACAGTTGGGGGAGGGCCTGAGAAATGAGCAGTTCTTC. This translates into CASSLQLGEGLRNEQFF.

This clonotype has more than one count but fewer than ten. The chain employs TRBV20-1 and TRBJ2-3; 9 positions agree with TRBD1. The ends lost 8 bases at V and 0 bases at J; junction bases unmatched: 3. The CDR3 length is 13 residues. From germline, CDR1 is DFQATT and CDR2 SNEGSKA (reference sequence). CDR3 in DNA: TGCAGTAGGACAGGGGAGAGCACAGATACGCAGTATTTT. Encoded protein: CSRTGESTDTQYF.

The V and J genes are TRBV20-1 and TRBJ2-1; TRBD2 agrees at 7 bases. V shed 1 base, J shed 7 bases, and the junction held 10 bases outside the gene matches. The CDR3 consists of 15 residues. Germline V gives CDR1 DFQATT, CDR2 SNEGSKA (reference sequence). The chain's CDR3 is CSARVMREGGNEQFF. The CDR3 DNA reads TGCAGTGCTAGAGTTATGAGGGAGGGCGGAAATGAGCAGTTCTTC.

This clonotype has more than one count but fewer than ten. The DNA for the CDR3 is TGCAGCGTTATAAGTAACCCCTACGAGCAGTACTTC. This translates into CSVISNPYEQYF. V usage is TRBV29-1 and J usage is TRBJ2-7; D gene unclear. The CDR3 is 12 amino acids. Germline V gives CDR1 SQVTM, CDR2 ANQGSEA. The V end was cut by 5 bases, the J end by 2 bases, with 10 bases between.

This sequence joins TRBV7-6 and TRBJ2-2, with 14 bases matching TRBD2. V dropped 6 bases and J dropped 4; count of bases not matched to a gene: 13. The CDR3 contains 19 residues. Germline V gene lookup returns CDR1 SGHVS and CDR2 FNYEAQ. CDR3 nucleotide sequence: TGTGCCAGCAGTTCACGACTAGCGGGAGGGCCCTTGGGCACCGGGGAGCTGTTTTTT. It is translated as CASSSRLAGGPLGTGELFF.

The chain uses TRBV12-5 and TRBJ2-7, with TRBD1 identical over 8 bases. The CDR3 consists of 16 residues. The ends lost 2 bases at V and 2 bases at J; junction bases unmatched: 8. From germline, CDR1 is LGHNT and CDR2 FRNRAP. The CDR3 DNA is TGTGCTAGTGGTTTGTCCCGGACAGGGATGACCTACGAGCAGTACGTC. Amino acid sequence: CASGLSRTGMTYEQYV.